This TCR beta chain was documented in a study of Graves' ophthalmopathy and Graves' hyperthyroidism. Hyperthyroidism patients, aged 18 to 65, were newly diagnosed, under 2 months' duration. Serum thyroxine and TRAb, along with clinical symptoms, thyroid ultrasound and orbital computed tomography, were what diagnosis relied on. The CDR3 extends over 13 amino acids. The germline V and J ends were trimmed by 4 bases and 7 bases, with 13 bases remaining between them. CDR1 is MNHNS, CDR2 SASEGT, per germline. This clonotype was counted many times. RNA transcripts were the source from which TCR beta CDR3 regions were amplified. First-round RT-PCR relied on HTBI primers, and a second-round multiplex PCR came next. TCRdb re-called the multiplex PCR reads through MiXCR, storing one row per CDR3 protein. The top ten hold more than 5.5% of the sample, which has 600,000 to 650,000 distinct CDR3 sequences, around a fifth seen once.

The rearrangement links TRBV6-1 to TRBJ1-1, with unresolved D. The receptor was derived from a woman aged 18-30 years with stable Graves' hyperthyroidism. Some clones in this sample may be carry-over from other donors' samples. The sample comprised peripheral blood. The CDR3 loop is CASSVESFLEAFF. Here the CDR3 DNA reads TGTGCCAGCAGTGTGGAAAGCTTCCTTGAAGCTTTCTTT.